The rows below give T cell receptor beta chains drawn from one sample of a study of shared clonotypes between healthy human individuals. Sequencing was performed with immunoSEQ multiplex PCR; in TCRdb, only in-frame clones are kept and a portion is missing. The data hold about 2,100,000 clones, with roughly 91% observed a single time. Source material: naive CD8+ T cells from PBMCs. These TCRs come from a man aged 18 to 30 in good health. Some clones in this sample may be carry-over from other donors' samples. Each CDR3 is given without its conserved first and last residue. The order of the fields is V gene, J gene, CDR3 protein.

V: TRBV7-9
J: TRBJ1-2
CDR3: ASSSSGGQDYGYT

V: TRBV2
J: TRBJ2-1
CDR3: ASSDASGNNEQF

V: TRBV9
J: TRBJ2-7
CDR3: ASSLAGTPNGEQY

V: TRBV5-1
J: TRBJ1-2
CDR3: ASSLDGTGGSGYT

V: TRBV27
J: TRBJ1-1
CDR3: ASSLSETANTEAF

V: TRBV27
J: TRBJ2-2
CDR3: ASSGEGGGNTGELF

V: TRBV6-6
J: TRBJ1-1
CDR3: ASGGGRSTEAF

V: TRBV5-5
J: TRBJ2-2
CDR3: ASSWGLAANTGELF

V: TRBV27
J: TRBJ2-7
CDR3: ASSSHLSSYEQY

V: TRBV7-9
J: TRBJ2-1
CDR3: ASSFGPSEQF

V: TRBV13
J: TRBJ2-7
CDR3: ASSLDRGAEQY

V: TRBV14
J: TRBJ2-7
CDR3: ASSPGQLLSYEQY

V: TRBV29-1
J: TRBJ2-7
CDR3: SVTGQGTSRYEQY

V: TRBV4-1
J: TRBJ2-1
CDR3: ASSPKGLAGAVNEQF

V: TRBV27
J: TRBJ1-1
CDR3: ASTTGTGNEAF

V: TRBV2
J: TRBJ1-1
CDR3: ASTDPEDSINTEAF

V: TRBV28
J: TRBJ2-1
CDR3: ASSFVMTEQF

V: TRBV6-6
J: TRBJ1-2
CDR3: ASSQRQGDYGYT

V: TRBV21-1
J: TRBJ1-5
CDR3: ASTGVCNQPQH

V: TRBV2
J: TRBJ1-1
CDR3: ASSEVRGKAF

V: TRBV6-5
J: TRBJ2-1
CDR3: ASSYSLGNEQF

V: TRBV19
J: TRBJ2-2
CDR3: ASSTPWTGELF

V: TRBV27
J: TRBJ2-5
CDR3: ASSLGGEKTQY

V: TRBV27
J: TRBJ1-2
CDR3: ASSLDGYGYT

V: TRBV6-1
J: TRBJ1-1
CDR3: ASRTASLEAF

V: TRBV5-4
J: TRBJ2-2
CDR3: ASSWILTGELF

V: TRBV5-1
J: TRBJ2-1
CDR3: ASSFTYRGFGNEQF

V: TRBV29-1
J: TRBJ2-1
CDR3: SVEGLAGDYEQF

V: TRBV11-3
J: TRBJ2-2
CDR3: ASSLVDWVKGSSGELF

V: TRBV28
J: TRBJ2-7
CDR3: ASRPRLAGEGWGPYEQY

V: TRBV4-1
J: TRBJ1-4
CDR3: ASSPLQGATEKLF

V: TRBV5-1
J: TRBJ2-7
CDR3: ASSFFDFSGRASHEQY

V: TRBV28
J: TRBJ1-2
CDR3: ASRGTGNYGYT

V: TRBV19
J: TRBJ2-1
CDR3: ASSLAGGPYEQF

V: TRBV11-2
J: TRBJ2-7
CDR3: ASSLVRRGLADYEQY

V: TRBV30
J: TRBJ1-2
CDR3: AWRIRSPVYGYT

V: TRBV27
J: TRBJ2-7
CDR3: ASNSPGPSYEQY

V: TRBV10-3
J: TRBJ2-7
CDR3: AISESGLAVPYEQY

V: TRBV7-8
J: TRBJ2-5
CDR3: ASSLGLAGFQETQY

V: TRBV21-1
J: TRBJ2-5
CDR3: ASSRPQGAEETQY

V: TRBV28
J: TRBJ2-7
CDR3: ASSLRGLAGGYEQY

V: TRBV28
J: TRBJ2-7
CDR3: ASSLPIAVEGRYEQY

V: TRBV9
J: TRBJ2-7
CDR3: ASSVGGSLYEQY

V: TRBV13
J: TRBJ2-7
CDR3: ASSSAPGSYEQY

V: TRBV27
J: TRBJ2-7
CDR3: ARLGTRLYEQY

V: TRBV13
J: TRBJ2-7
CDR3: ASSSGPGQGHSEQY

V: TRBV4-2
J: TRBJ2-7
CDR3: ASSQGGDGTGREQY

V: TRBV7-9
J: TRBJ2-7
CDR3: ASSFKDSRAYEQY

V: TRBV27
J: TRBJ2-5
CDR3: ASSLSPRVGTQY

V: TRBV4-2
J: TRBJ2-7
CDR3: ASSEDREAPYEQY

V: TRBV7-8
J: TRBJ2-1
CDR3: ASSSGLAGTLTYNEQF

V: TRBV7-9
J: TRBJ2-2
CDR3: ASSSTSSHTGELF

V: TRBV27
J: TRBJ2-2
CDR3: ASSLAGVNGELF

V: TRBV9
J: TRBJ2-3
CDR3: ASSVATSRTDTQY

V: TRBV4-2
J: TRBJ2-1
CDR3: ASRPTSGAHNEQF